This T cell receptor (beta chain) was identified in a study of CD8 T cells in ankylosing spondylitis. Findings and caveats of the study: The study identified a TCR beta motif of under 10 highly homologous variants that appeared characteristic of ankylosing spondylitis blood.

TCRdb recomputed calls from the 5' RACE reads with MiXCR, one row per CDR3 protein. Among over 450,000 distinct CDR3 sequences listed, more than 9.5% were seen once. About this clonotype: No antigen is known for it.

There are 16 residues in the CDR3. V trimming: 5 bases; J trimming: 3 bases; junction bases outside the gene matches: 9. This chain joins TRBV12-3 or TRBV12-4 and TRBJ1-2, with 10 bases fitting TRBD1. This receptor was identified in a male donor with ankylosing spondylitis. Source material: blood, either unsorted or a sorted T cell fraction (not recorded which). The CDR3 reads CASSASDRGQYYGYTF. Here the CDR3 DNA reads TGTGCCAGCAGTGCAAGTGACAGGGGGCAATACTATGGCTACACCTTC.